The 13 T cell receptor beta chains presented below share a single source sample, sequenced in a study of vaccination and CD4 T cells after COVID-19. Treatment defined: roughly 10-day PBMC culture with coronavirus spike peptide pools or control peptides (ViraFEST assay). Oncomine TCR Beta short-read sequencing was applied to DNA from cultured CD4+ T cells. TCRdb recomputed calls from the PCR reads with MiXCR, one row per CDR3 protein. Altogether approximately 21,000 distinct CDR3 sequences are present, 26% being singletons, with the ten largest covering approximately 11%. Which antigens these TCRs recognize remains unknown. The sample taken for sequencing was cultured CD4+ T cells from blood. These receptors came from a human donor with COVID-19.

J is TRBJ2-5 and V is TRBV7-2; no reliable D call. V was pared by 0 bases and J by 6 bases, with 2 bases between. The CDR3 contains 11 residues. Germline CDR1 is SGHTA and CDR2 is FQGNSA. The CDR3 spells CASSLAQTQYF. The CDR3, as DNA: TGTGCCAGCAGCTTAGCCCAGACCCAGTACTTC.

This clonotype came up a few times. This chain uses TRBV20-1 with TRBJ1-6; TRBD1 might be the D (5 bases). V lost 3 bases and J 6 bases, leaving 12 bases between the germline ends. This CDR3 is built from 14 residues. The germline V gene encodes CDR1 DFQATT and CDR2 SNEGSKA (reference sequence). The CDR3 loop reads CSASSAGSNSPLHF. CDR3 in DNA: TGCAGTGCTAGCTCGGCAGGGTCTAATTCACCCCTCCACTTT.

The CDR3 reads CASSLHRDRGLTDTQYF. CDR3 coding DNA: TGTGCCAGCAGCTTGCATAGGGACAGGGGGCTCACAGATACGCAGTATTTT. The chain uses TRBV5-4 and TRBJ2-3; 12 nucleotides align to TRBD1. This CDR3 spans 17 amino acids. From germline, CDR1 is SGHNT and CDR2 YYREEE (reference sequence). V was pared by 1 base and J by 2 bases, with 5 bases of the junction left unmatched.

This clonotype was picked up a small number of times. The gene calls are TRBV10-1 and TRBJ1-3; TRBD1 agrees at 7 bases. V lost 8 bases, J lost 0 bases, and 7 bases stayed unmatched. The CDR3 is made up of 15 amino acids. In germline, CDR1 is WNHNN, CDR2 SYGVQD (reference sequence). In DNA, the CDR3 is TGCGCCAGCCATAAGGGACAGACCTCTGGAAACACCATATATTTT. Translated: CASHKGQTSGNTIYF.

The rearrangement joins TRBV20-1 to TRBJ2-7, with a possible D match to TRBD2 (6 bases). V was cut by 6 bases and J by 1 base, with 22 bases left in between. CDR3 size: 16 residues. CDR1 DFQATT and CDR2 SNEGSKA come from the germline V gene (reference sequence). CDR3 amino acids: CSAPEGQGKGSYEQYF. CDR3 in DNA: TGCAGTGCCCCGGAGGGGCAGGGTAAGGGTTCCTACGAGCAGTACTTC.

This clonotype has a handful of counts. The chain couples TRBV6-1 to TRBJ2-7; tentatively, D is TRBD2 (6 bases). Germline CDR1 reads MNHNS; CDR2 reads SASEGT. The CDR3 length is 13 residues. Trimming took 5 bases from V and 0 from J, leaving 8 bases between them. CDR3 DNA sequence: TGTGCCAGCAGTCCCGGGGGCTCCTACGAGCAGTACTTC. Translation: CASSPGGSYEQYF.

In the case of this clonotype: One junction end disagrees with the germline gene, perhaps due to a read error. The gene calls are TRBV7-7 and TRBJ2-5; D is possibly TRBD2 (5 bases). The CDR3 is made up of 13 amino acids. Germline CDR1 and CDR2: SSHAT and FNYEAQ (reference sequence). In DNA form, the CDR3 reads TGTGCTAGCAGTTTGGATCTCGGAGGAGCCCAGTACTTC. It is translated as CASSLDLGGAQYF.

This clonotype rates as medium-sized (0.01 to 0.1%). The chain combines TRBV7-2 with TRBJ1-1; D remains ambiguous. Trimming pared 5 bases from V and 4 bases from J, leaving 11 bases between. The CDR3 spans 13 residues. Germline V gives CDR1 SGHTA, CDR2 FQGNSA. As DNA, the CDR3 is TGTGCCAGCAGCGACGGGCCGGGCACTGAAGCTTTCTTT. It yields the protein CASSDGPGTEAFF.

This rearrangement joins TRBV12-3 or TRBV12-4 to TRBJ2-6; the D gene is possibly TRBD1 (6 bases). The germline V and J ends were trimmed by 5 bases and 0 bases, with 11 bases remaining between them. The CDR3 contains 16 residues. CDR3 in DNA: TGTGCCAGCAGTGCAACAGGGACCTCTGGGGCCAACGTCCTGACTTTC. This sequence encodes CASSATGTSGANVLTF.

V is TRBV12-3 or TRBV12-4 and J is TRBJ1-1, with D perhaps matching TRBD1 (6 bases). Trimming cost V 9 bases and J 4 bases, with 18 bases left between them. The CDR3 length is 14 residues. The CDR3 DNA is TGTGCCAGTAGCACTTCGACAGGTTCCACTGAAGCTTTCTTT. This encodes CASSTSTGSTEAFF.

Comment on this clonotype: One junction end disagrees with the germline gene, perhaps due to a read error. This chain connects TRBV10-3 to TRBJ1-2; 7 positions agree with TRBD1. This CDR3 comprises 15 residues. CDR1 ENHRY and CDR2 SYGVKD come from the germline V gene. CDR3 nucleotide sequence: TGTGCCACCAGTGGCCAGACAGGGTCTAACTATGGCTACACCTTC. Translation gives CATSGQTGSNYGYTF.

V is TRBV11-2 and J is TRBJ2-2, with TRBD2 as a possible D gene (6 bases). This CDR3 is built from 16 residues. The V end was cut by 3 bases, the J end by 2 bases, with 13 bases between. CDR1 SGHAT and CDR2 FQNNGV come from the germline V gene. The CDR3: CASSFLSGPNTGELFF. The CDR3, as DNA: TGTGCCAGCAGCTTTTTGAGCGGGCCTAACACCGGGGAGCTGTTTTTT.

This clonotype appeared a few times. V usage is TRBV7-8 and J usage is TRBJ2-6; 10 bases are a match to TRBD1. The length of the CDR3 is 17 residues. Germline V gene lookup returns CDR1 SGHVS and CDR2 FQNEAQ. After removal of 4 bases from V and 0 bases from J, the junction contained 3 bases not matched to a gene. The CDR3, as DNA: TGTGCCAGCAGCTCCGGGACAGGGGCCTCTGGGGCCAACGTCCTGACTTTC. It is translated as CASSSGTGASGANVLTF. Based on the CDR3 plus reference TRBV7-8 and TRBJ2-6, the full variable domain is GAGVSQSPRYKVAKRGQDVALRCDPISGHVSLFWYQQALGQGPEFLTYFQNEAQLDKSGLPSDRFFAERPEGSVSTLKIQRTQQEDSAVYLCASSSGTGASGANVLTFGAGSRLTVL.